This T cell receptor (beta chain) stems from a study of blood T cells in healthy people across ages. A second PCR, run for roughly 7 to 11 cycles, used a sample-barcoded 5' primer plus a J-beta primer mix. Each CDR3 protein gets one entry after TCRdb re-called the 5' RACE reads with MiXCR. The sample consists of over 950,000 distinct CDR3 sequences, more than 30% of them appearing once. Trimming shortened V by 5 bases and J by 7 bases, and 33 bases separated the two germline ends. Germline V gene lookup returns CDR1 SEHNR and CDR2 FQNEAQ (reference sequence). This CDR3 spans 20 amino acids. Material: blood. This TCR came from a man younger than 35 in good health. V usage is TRBV7-9 and J usage is TRBJ2-1, with D possibly matching TRBD1 (6 bases). Here the CDR3 DNA reads TGTGCCAGCAGCCGCCTTTTCTCTAGAAAAACCGGGACAAAGACTAATGAGCAGTTCTTC. Protein: CASSRLFSRKTGTKTNEQFF.